This TCR beta chain was identified during a study of PD-1 blockade in classical Hodgkin lymphoma. Worth noting for this clone: Antigen: not known.

Study-wide points: When nivolumab was started under 1 year after ASCT, patients were excluded. Repertoires differed for reasons still undefined, possibly disease activity or prior therapy. Newly diagnosed patients were reported to exhibit reduced baseline TCR diversity relative to healthy donors.

Between the trimmed V and J ends, which lost 1 base and 4 bases, there was a span of 7 bases. CDR3 length: 13 amino acids. Germline CDR1 is SGHTA and CDR2 is FQGNSA. The data were produced by immunoSEQ multiplex PCR, yet TCRdb's version contains in-frame clones alone and is incomplete. This sample has tens of thousands of clones, with 75% to 90% found just once. Every single patient, without exception, relapsed after autologous stem cell transplantation, and brentuximab vedotin exposure varied. This TCR was recovered from a human donor with classical Hodgkin lymphoma. The material was peripheral blood mononuclear cells (PBMCs), obtained at baseline. The chain uses TRBV7-2 and TRBJ2-5; D is possibly TRBD2 (5 bases). The CDR3 DNA is TGTGCCAGCAGCTTAGAGGCGGGAGAGACCCAGTACTTC. Translating it yields CASSLEAGETQYF.